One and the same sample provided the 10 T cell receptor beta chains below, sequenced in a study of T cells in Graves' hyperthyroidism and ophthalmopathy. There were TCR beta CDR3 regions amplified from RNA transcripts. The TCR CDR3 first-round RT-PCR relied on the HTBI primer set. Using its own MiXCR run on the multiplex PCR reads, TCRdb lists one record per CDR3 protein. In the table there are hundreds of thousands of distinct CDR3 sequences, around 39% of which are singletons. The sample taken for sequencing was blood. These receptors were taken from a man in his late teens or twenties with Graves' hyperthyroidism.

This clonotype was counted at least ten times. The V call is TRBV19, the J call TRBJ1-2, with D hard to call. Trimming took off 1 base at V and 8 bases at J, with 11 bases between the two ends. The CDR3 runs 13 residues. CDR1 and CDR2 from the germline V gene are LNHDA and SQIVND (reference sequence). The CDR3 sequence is CASSIVRGSGYTF. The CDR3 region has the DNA TGTGCCAGTAGTATAGTACGAGGGAGCGGCTACACCTTC. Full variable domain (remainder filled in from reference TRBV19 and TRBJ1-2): DGGITQSPKYLFRKEGQNVTLSCEQNLNHDAMYWYRQDPGQGLRLIYYSQIVNDFQKGDIAEGYSVSREKKESFPLTVTSAQKNPTAFYLCASSIVRGSGYTFGSGTRLTVV.

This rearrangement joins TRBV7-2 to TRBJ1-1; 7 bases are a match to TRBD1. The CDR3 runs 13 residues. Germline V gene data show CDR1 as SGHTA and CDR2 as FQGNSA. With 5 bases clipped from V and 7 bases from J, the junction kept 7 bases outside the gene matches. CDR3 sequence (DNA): TGTGCCAGCAGCCTCATGAGACAGGGTGAAGCTTTCTTT. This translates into CASSLMRQGEAFF.

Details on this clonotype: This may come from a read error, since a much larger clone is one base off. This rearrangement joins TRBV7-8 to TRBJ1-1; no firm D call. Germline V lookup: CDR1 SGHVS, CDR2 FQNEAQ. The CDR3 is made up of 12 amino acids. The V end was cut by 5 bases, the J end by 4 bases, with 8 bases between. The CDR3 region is CASSQKSTEAFF. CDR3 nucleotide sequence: TGTGCCAGCAGCCAAAAGAGCACTGAAGCTTTCTTT.

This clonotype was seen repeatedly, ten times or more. CDR3 sequence: CASSFGSPSVQYF. The DNA for the CDR3 is TGTGCCAGCAGCTTTGGCAGCCCTAGCGTGCAGTACTTC. The chain joins TRBV5-6 to TRBJ2-7, with D possibly matching TRBD2 (6 bases). The germline CDR1 and CDR2 sequences are SGHDT and YYEEEE. The CDR3 extends over 13 amino acids. V lost 2 bases, J lost 9 bases, and 15 bases lay in between. The entire variable domain, with the rest obtained from reference TRBV5-6 and TRBJ2-7, is as follows: DAGVTQSPTHLIKTRGQQVTLRCSPKSGHDTVSWYQQALGQGPQFIFQYYEEEERQRGNFPDRFSGHQFPNYSSELNVNALLLGDSALYLCASSFGSPSVQYFGPGTRLTVT.

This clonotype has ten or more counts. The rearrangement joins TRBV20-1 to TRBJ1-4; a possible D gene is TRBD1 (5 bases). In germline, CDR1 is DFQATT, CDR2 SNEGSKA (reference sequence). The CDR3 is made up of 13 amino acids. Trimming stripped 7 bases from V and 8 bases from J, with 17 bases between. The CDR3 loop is CSVTGGVEEKLFF. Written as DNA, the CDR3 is TGCAGTGTTACCGGGGGAGTAGAGGAAAAACTGTTTTTT.

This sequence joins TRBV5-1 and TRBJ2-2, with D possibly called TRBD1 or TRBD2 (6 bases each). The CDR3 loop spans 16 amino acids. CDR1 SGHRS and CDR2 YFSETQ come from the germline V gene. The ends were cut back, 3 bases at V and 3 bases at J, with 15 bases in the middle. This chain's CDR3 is CASSWGLARDTGELFF. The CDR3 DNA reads TGCGCCAGCAGCTGGGGGCTAGCGAGGGACACCGGGGAGCTGTTTTTT.

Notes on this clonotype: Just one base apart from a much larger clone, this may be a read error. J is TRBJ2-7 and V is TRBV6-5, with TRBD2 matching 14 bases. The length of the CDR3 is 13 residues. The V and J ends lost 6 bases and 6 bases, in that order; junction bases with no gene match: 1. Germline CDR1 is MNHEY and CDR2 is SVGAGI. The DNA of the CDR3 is TGTGCCAGCAGGGGGACTAGCGGGAGCGAGCAGTACTTC. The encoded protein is CASRGTSGSEQYF.

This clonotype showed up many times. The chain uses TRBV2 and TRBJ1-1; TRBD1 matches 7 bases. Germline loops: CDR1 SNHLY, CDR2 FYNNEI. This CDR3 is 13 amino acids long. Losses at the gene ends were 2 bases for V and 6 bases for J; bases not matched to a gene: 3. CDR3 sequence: CASSERQGAEAFF. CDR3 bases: TGTGCCAGCAGTGAAAGGCAGGGGGCTGAAGCTTTCTTT.

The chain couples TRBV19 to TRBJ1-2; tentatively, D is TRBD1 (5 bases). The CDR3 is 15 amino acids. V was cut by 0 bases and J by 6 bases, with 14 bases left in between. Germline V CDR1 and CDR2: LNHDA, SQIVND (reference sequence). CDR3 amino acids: CASSIDLPGIDGYTF. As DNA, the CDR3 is TGTGCCAGTAGTATAGATCTTCCAGGGATAGATGGCTACACCTTC.

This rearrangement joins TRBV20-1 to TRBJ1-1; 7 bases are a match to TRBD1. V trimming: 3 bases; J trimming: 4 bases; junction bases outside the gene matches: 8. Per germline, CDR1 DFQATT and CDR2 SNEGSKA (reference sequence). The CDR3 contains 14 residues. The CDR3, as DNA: TGCAGTGCTAGGCCAGGGGGAATGAGCACTGAAGCTTTCTTT. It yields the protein CSARPGGMSTEAFF.